The 13 T cell receptor beta chains below come from one sample, sequenced in a study of response to subunit inactivated influenza vaccine. TCRdb used MiXCR to reprocess the RT-PCR reads, holding one entry per CDR3 protein. This table holds fewer than 700,000 distinct CDR3 sequences, over 10% found once. The specimen was PBMCs from blood, collected roughly 6 weeks after vaccination. The receptors stem from a man in his fifties or sixties who received an inactivated influenza vaccine.

This clonotype showed up just a few times. This chain uses TRBV6-1 with TRBJ2-3; TRBD1 matches at 8 bases. The CDR3 has 15 residues. V shed 4 bases, J shed 4 bases, and the junction held 7 bases outside the gene matches. Per the germline V gene, CDR1 is MNHNS and CDR2 is SASEGT. CDR3 in DNA: TGTGCCAGCAGTGCACAGGGGGGCCAACCAGATACGCAGTATTTT. This translates into CASSAQGGQPDTQYF.

The rearrangement links TRBV5-1 to TRBJ1-4; maybe TRBD1 (6 bases). Germline lookup yields CDR1 SGHRS and CDR2 YFSETQ. The CDR3 has 15 amino acids. The ends were cut back, 0 bases at V and 3 bases at J, with 9 bases in the middle. The CDR3 spells CASSLGDRSNEKLFF. CDR3 coding DNA: TGCGCCAGCAGCTTGGGAGACAGGTCTAATGAAAAACTGTTTTTT.

This clonotype was seen only a few times. The V and J genes are TRBV5-1 and TRBJ2-1; 8 nucleotides line up with TRBD2. The germline CDR1 and CDR2 sequences are SGHRS and YFSETQ. With 5 bases clipped from V and 8 bases from J, the junction kept 6 bases outside the gene matches. The CDR3 has 13 amino acids. The CDR3 region is CASRSGGPHEQFF. CDR3 DNA: TGCGCCAGCAGGTCGGGGGGGCCCCATGAGCAGTTCTTC.

This rearrangement joins TRBV5-6 to TRBJ2-3, with D hard to call. The CDR3 extends over 20 amino acids. Germline V gene sequence: CDR1 SGHDT, CDR2 YYEEEE. V was pared by 3 bases and J by 0 bases, with 26 bases between. The DNA for the CDR3 is TGTGCCAGCAGCTGGCTACACCAGTCTACCTTCCCAACTAGCACAGATACGCAGTATTTT. As protein: CASSWLHQSTFPTSTDTQYF.

This clonotype appeared a few times. The rearrangement links TRBV5-1 to TRBJ1-4, with D unresolved. The CDR3 has 15 amino acids. Trimming took off 0 bases at V and 0 bases at J, with 6 bases between the two ends. The germline V gene encodes CDR1 SGHRS and CDR2 YFSETQ. The CDR3 here is CASSLGAATNEKLFF. The CDR3 bases are TGCGCCAGCAGCTTGGGAGCGGCAACTAATGAAAAACTGTTTTTT.

Turning to this clonotype: One junction end does not reproduce the germline sequence, and a read error may be involved. The gene calls are TRBV6-5 and TRBJ1-1; D call uncertain. CDR3 length: 17 residues. Per the germline V gene, CDR1 is MNHEY and CDR2 is SVGAGI. The CDR3 loop reads CASSYSRAELFNNEAFF. The CDR3 DNA follows: TGTGCCAGCAGTTACTCAAGGGCAGAGCTTTTTAACAATGAAGCTTTCTTT.

This clonotype was recorded a few times. The CDR3, as DNA: TGTGCCAGCAGCTTAGATGCGGGCACTTCCTACGAGCAGTACTTC. It encodes CASSLDAGTSYEQYF. The V and J genes are TRBV7-2 and TRBJ2-7, with D perhaps matching TRBD2 (5 bases). V lost 1 base, J lost 1 base, and 11 bases lay in between. The CDR3 is 15 amino acids. The germline V gene encodes CDR1 SGHTA and CDR2 FQGNSA.

This chain links TRBV7-2 with TRBJ2-3; the D is unclear. Per the germline V gene, CDR1 is SGHTA and CDR2 is FQGNSA. The CDR3 is made up of 17 amino acids. Trimming took 4 bases from V and 11 from J, leaving 28 bases between them. The CDR3 protein is CASSSPLDSQQSNRQYF. As DNA, the CDR3 is TGTGCCAGCAGCTCCCCCCTCGACTCACAACAATCGAATAGGCAGTATTTT. Full variable domain (rest looked up from reference TRBV7-2 and TRBJ2-3): GAGVSQSPSNKVTEKGKDVELRCDPISGHTALYWYRQSLGQGLEFLIYFQGNSAPDKSGLPSDRFSAERTGGSVSTLTIQRTQQEDSAVYLCASSSPLDSQQSNRQYFGPGTRLTVL.

This clonotype has a handful of counts. The J gene is TRBJ2-7, the V gene TRBV7-2; 11 bases agree with TRBD2. The CDR3 spans 18 residues. The J segment lost 5 bases and the V segment lost 0 bases, leaving 12 bases of the junction unmatched. The germline CDR1 and CDR2 sequences are SGHTA and FQGNSA. DNA of the CDR3: TGTGCCAGCAGCTTAGCTGGAGTAAGTAGCGGGAGGGCCCACGAGCAGTACTTC. Amino acids: CASSLAGVSSGRAHEQYF.

This clonotype was seen ten or more times. The chain combines TRBV4-3 with TRBJ2-3, with TRBD1 identical over 7 bases. The CDR3 is 15 amino acids. Germline V gene sequence: CDR1 LGHNA, CDR2 YSLEER. V lost 2 bases to trimming and J lost 6 bases; unmatched junction nucleotides: 8. The CDR3 sequence: CASSQRDRPHDTQYF. For the CDR3, the DNA is TGCGCCAGCAGCCAACGGGACAGACCACACGATACGCAGTATTTT.

This clonotype has just a few counts. CDR3 DNA: TGTGCCAGCAGCTTAGAGCAGGGAGCCAAAAACATTCAGTACTTC. Amino acids: CASSLEQGAKNIQYF. The genes are TRBV7-2 and TRBJ2-4, with a weak D call TRBD1 (5 bases). Trimming took off 1 base at V and 0 bases at J, with 7 bases between the two ends. The CDR3 runs to 15 residues. The germline V gene encodes CDR1 SGHTA and CDR2 FQGNSA.

This clonotype was found many times. The gene calls are TRBV5-1 and TRBJ2-2, with 8 bases identical to TRBD1. Looked up from germline, CDR1 is SGHRS and CDR2 is YFSETQ. There are 15 residues in the CDR3. V lost 3 bases, J lost 0 bases, and 1 base stayed unmatched. The CDR3 protein is CASSWTGSNTGELFF. The CDR3 coding sequence is TGCGCCAGCAGCTGGACAGGGTCGAACACCGGGGAGCTGTTTTTT.

This clonotype occurred many times. The chain carries TRBV20-1 and TRBJ2-7; D not certain. V lost 2 bases to trimming and J lost 3 bases, with 14 bases between them. This CDR3 is built from 14 residues. CDR1 is DFQATT and CDR2 is SNEGSKA in the germline V gene (reference sequence). CDR3 region: CSARSTSVYYEQYF. The CDR3 DNA reads TGCAGTGCTAGATCGACGTCGGTCTACTACGAGCAGTACTTC.